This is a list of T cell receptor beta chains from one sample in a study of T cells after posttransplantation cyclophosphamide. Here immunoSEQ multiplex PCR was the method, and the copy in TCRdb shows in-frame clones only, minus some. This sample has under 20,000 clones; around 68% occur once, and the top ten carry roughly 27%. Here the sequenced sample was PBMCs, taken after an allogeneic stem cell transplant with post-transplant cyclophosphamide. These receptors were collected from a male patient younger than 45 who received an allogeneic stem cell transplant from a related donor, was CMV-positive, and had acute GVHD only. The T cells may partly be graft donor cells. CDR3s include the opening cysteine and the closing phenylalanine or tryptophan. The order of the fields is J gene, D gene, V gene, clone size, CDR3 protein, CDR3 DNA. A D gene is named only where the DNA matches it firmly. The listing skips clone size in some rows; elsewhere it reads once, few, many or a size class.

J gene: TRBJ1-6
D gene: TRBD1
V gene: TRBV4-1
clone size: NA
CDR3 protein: CASSQEMTGDGGNSPLHF
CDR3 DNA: TGCGCCAGCAGCCAAGAAATGACAGGGGACGGGGGGAATTCACCCCTCCACTTT

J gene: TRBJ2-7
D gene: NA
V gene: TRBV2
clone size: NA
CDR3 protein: CASSPGTHGEQYF
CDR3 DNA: TGTGCCAGCAGCCCCGGGACACATGGAGAGCAGTACTTC

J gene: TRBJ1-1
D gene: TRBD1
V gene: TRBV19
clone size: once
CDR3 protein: CASSPRDRVWTEAFF
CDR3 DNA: TGTGCCAGTAGTCCTCGGGACAGGGTATGGACTGAAGCTTTCTTT

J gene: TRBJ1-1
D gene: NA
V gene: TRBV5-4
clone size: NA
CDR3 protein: CASSFRPGGLGMGTEAFF
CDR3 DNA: TGTGCCAGCAGCTTTCGGCCCGGAGGCCTGGGAATGGGAACTGAAGCTTTCTTT

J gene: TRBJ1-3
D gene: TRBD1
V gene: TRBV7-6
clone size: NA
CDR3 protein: CASSVTGGSGNTIYF
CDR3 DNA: TGTGCCAGCAGCGTTACAGGGGGCTCTGGAAACACCATATATTTT

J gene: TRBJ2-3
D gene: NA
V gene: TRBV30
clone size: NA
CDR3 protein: CAWSVLQGGTDTQYF
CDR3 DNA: TGTGCCTGGAGTGTACTACAGGGAGGCACAGATACGCAGTATTTT

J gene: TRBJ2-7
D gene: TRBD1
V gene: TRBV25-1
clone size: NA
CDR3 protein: CASSESGTGFHEQYF
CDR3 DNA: TGTGCCAGCAGTGAATCCGGGACAGGGTTCCACGAGCAGTACTTC

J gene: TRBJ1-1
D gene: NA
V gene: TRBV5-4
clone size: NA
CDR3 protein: CASSLPGLTEAFF
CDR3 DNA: TGTGCCAGCAGCTTGCCAGGGTTGACTGAAGCTTTCTTT

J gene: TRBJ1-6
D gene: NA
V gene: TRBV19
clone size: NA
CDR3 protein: CASSIGGGARFHF
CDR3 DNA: TGTGCCAGTAGTATAGGGGGGGGCGCTCGATTCCACTTT

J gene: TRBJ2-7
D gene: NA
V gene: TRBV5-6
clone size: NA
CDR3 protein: CASSLVDNFYEQYF
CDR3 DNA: TGTGCCAGCAGCTTGGTTGACAATTTCTACGAGCAGTACTTC

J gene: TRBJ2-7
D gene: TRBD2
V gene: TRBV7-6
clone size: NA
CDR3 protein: CASSLETSGVSSYEQYF
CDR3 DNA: TGTGCCAGCAGCTTAGAAACTAGCGGGGTCAGCTCCTACGAGCAGTACTTC

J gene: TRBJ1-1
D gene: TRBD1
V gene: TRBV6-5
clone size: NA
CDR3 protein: CASSHYGTVSSTEAFF
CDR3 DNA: TGTGCCAGCAGTCACTATGGGACAGTGTCGAGCACTGAAGCTTTCTTT

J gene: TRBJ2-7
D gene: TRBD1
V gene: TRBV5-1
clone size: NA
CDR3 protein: CASSEPTGEAYEQYF
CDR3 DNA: TGCGCCAGCAGCGAACCGACAGGGGAAGCCTACGAGCAGTACTTC

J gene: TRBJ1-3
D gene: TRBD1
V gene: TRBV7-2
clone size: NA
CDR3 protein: CASSSMTGGGGNTIYF
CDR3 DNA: TGTGCCAGCAGCTCGATGACAGGGGGCGGTGGAAACACCATATATTTT

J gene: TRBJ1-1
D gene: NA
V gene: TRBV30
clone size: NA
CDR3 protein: CAWSVQGPTEAFF
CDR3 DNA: TGTGCCTGGAGTGTACAGGGTCCCACTGAAGCTTTCTTT

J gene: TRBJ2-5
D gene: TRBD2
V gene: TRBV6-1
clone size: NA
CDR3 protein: CASSEGWGGETQYF
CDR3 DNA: TGTGCCAGCAGTGAGGGATGGGGGGGAGAGACCCAGTACTTC

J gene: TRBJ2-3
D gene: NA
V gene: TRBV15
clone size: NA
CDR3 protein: CATATGQTDTQYF
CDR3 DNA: TGTGCCACAGCGACAGGTCAGACAGATACGCAGTATTTT

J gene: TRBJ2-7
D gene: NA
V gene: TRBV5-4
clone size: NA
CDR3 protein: CASSSEDRAYEQYF
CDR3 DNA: TGTGCCAGCAGCTCCGAGGACAGAGCCTACGAGCAGTACTTC

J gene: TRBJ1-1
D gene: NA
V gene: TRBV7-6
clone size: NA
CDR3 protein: CASSLGQNRVNTEAFF
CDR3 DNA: TGTGCCAGCAGCTTAGGCCAGAACAGGGTGAACACTGAAGCTTTCTTT

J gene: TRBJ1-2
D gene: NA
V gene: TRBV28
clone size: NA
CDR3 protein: CASSLFAGDGYTF
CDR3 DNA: TGTGCCAGCAGTTTATTTGCAGGGGACGGCTACACCTTC

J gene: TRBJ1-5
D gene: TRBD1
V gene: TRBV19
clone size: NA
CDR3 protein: CASSSGTEINQPQHF
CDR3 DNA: TGTGCCAGTAGTAGCGGGACAGAGATCAATCAGCCCCAGCATTTT

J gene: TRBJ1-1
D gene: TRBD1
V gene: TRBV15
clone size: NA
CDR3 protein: CATSSFLQGIDTEAFF
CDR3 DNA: TGTGCCACCAGCAGTTTCCTACAGGGGATCGACACTGAAGCTTTCTTT

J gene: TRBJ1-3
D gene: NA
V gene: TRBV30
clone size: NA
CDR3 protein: CAWTRGLGGNTIYF
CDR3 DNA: TGTGCCTGGACCCGAGGACTAGGCGGAAACACCATATATTTT

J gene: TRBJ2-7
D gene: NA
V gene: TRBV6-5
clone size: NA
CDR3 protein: CASSYDRPGDYEQYF
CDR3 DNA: TGTGCCAGCAGTTACGACCGTCCAGGGGACTACGAGCAGTACTTC

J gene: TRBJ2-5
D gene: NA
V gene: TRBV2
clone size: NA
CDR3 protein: CASSDPRSLGTQYF
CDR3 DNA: TGTGCCAGCAGTGATCCTAGATCCCTCGGGACCCAGTACTTC

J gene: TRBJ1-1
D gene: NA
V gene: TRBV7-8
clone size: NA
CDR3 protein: CASSLTEGGSNTEAFF
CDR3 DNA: TGTGCCAGCAGCCTTACTGAAGGGGGTTCGAACACTGAAGCTTTCTTT

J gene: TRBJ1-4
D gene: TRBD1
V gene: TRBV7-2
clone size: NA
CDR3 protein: CASSVGTGGGREKLFF
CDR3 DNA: TGTGCCAGCAGCGTCGGGACAGGCGGGGGTAGGGAAAAACTGTTTTTT

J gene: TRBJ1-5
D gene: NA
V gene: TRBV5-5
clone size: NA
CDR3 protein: CASSLAPGSNQPQHF
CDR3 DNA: TGTGCCAGCAGCTTGGCCCCGGGGAGCAATCAGCCCCAGCATTTT

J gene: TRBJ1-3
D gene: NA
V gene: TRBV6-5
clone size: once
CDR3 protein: CASTNPSSGNTIYF
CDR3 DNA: TGTGCCAGTACCAATCCCAGCTCTGGAAACACCATATATTTT